This TCR beta chain was recovered during a study of regulatory T cells in long-lasting Graves disease. Study-level background: Newly diagnosed Graves' patients had under 3 months of antithyroid drugs.

This clonotype appeared many times. What it recognizes is unknown. Sample time point: newly diagnosed GD, antithyroid drugs for less than 3 months. Construction of the TCR library relied on RNA isolated from PBMCs. V lost 5 bases, J lost 4 bases, and 10 bases stayed unmatched. Germline V lookup: CDR1 MNHEY, CDR2 SMNVEV (reference sequence). The CDR3 extends over 15 amino acids. CDR3-region Arm-PCR and iRepertoire HTBI primers produced the TCR beta libraries. TCRdb re-derived calls from the multiplex PCR reads in MiXCR, one entry per CDR3 protein. The data hold 250,000 or so distinct CDR3 sequences, with around 21% observed a single time. Findings of the study overall: There was favoring of TRBV28, TRBJ1-2 and TRBJ2-5 in persistent disease. Those with persistent Graves' had less TCR diversity than newly diagnosed patients. Whereas new patients shared roughly 910 public clonotypes, persistent patients shared more, at about 2,500.

This sample comprised peripheral blood mononuclear cells (PBMCs), obtained at new diagnosis, from a patient treated with antithyroid drugs. The gene calls are TRBV27 and TRBJ2-5, with 7 bases matching TRBD1. This TCR derives from a female donor with Graves disease. Here the CDR3 reads CASSTRQGQRETQYF. Here the CDR3 DNA reads TGTGCCAGCAGTACCCGACAGGGCCAAAGAGAGACCCAGTACTTC.